Listed below are T cell receptor beta chains from one sample, sequenced in a study of T cell changes during pregnancy in multiple sclerosis. TCRdb's table, derived via immunoSEQ multiplex PCR, lists solely in-frame clones and lacks some. The data hold 81,000 or so clones, with about 90% observed a single time. The material was PBMCs, obtained in the first trimester of pregnancy. The receptors here all came from a female donor in good health, serving as a control in a pregnancy study. Some clones in this sample may be carry-over from other donors' samples. CDR3s include the opening cysteine and the closing phenylalanine or tryptophan. Each record gives: clone size, D gene, V gene, J gene, CDR3 protein, CDR3 DNA. The D gene is left open where the match is weak. Size is omitted from some rows. Given values are once, few, many or a class for expanded clones.

clone_size: .; d_call: .; v_call: TRBV19; j_call: TRBJ2-7; cdr3_aa: CASSEDPGVDEQYF; cdr3_nt: TGTGCCAGTAGCGAAGACCCCGGGGTGGACGAGCAGTACTTC
clone_size: .; d_call: .; v_call: TRBV5-8; j_call: TRBJ1-1; cdr3_aa: CASSFPRTEAFF; cdr3_nt: TGTGCCAGCAGCTTCCCCCGTACTGAAGCTTTCTTT
clone_size: .; d_call: .; v_call: TRBV7-2; j_call: TRBJ1-5; cdr3_aa: CASSLDSLYSNQPQHF; cdr3_nt: TGTGCCAGCAGCTTAGATAGCCTGTATAGCAATCAGCCCCAGCATTTT
clone_size: .; d_call: TRBD2; v_call: TRBV28; j_call: TRBJ2-3; cdr3_aa: CASSLLSGGSTDTQYF; cdr3_nt: TGTGCCAGCAGTTTACTAAGCGGGGGGAGCACAGATACGCAGTATTTT
clone_size: large; d_call: .; v_call: TRBV6-4; j_call: TRBJ2-2; cdr3_aa: CASSDRLAGELFF; cdr3_nt: TGTGCCAGCAGTGACCGACTAGCCGGGGAGCTGTTTTTT
clone_size: .; d_call: .; v_call: TRBV19; j_call: TRBJ2-3; cdr3_aa: CASSVLGVTDTQYF; cdr3_nt: TGTGCCAGTAGTGTTCTCGGGGTCACAGATACGCAGTATTTT
clone_size: .; d_call: TRBD2; v_call: TRBV7-7; j_call: TRBJ2-2; cdr3_aa: CASSPLILAGGPNTGELFF; cdr3_nt: TGTGCCAGCAGCCCGCTAATCCTAGCGGGGGGGCCTAACACCGGGGAGCTGTTTTTT
clone_size: .; d_call: TRBD2; v_call: TRBV19; j_call: TRBJ2-7; cdr3_aa: CASSDGSGGPYEQYF; cdr3_nt: TGTGCCAGCAGTGACGGGAGCGGGGGGCCGTATGAGCAGTACTTC
clone_size: .; d_call: TRBD1; v_call: TRBV19; j_call: TRBJ2-2; cdr3_aa: CASSSGQEHTGELFF; cdr3_nt: TGTGCCAGTAGTAGTGGACAGGAACACACCGGGGAGCTGTTTTTT
clone_size: .; d_call: TRBD1; v_call: TRBV5-1; j_call: TRBJ1-6; cdr3_aa: CASSLTGTGLSYNSPLHF; cdr3_nt: TGCGCCAGCAGCCTCACAGGGACAGGGCTCTCCTATAATTCACCCCTCCACTTT
clone_size: .; d_call: .; v_call: TRBV2; j_call: TRBJ1-1; cdr3_aa: CASSADSLNTEAFF; cdr3_nt: TGTGCCAGCAGTGCGGACAGTCTGAACACTGAAGCTTTCTTT
clone_size: .; d_call: .; v_call: TRBV5-4; j_call: TRBJ1-3; cdr3_aa: CASSLAGSVGNTIYF; cdr3_nt: TGTGCCAGCAGCTTGGCAGGGTCGGTTGGAAACACCATATATTTT
clone_size: .; d_call: .; v_call: TRBV4-3; j_call: TRBJ2-7; cdr3_aa: CASSQDQSDRPYEQYF; cdr3_nt: TGCGCCAGCAGCCAAGATCAATCCGACAGGCCCTACGAGCAGTACTTC
clone_size: .; d_call: TRBD2; v_call: TRBV4-1; j_call: TRBJ2-2; cdr3_aa: CASSQVGLAGGGGELFF; cdr3_nt: TGCGCCAGCAGCCAAGTCGGGCTAGCGGGAGGAGGGGGGGAGCTGTTTTTT
clone_size: .; d_call: .; v_call: TRBV19; j_call: TRBJ1-1; cdr3_aa: CASSAGGVFNTEAFF; cdr3_nt: TGTGCCAGTAGTGCGGGTGGTGTCTTTAACACTGAAGCTTTCTTT
clone_size: .; d_call: .; v_call: TRBV7-9; j_call: TRBJ1-1; cdr3_aa: CASSLARGGVNTEAFF; cdr3_nt: TGTGCCAGCAGCTTAGCCAGGGGAGGGGTGAACACTGAAGCTTTCTTT
clone_size: few; d_call: .; v_call: TRBV9; j_call: TRBJ1-1; cdr3_aa: CASSVGGTGPRTEAFF; cdr3_nt: TGTGCCAGCAGCGTAGGAGGTACAGGGCCTCGAACTGAAGCTTTCTTT
clone_size: .; d_call: TRBD1; v_call: TRBV7-9; j_call: TRBJ2-7; cdr3_aa: CASSHLDRAGEQYF; cdr3_nt: TGTGCCAGCAGCCATTTAGACAGGGCGGGCGAGCAGTACTTC
clone_size: .; d_call: TRBD2; v_call: TRBV7-9; j_call: TRBJ2-5; cdr3_aa: CASINGELAGLQETQYF; cdr3_nt: TGTGCCAGCATCAACGGGGAACTAGCGGGACTCCAAGAGACCCAGTACTTC
clone_size: .; d_call: .; v_call: TRBV28; j_call: TRBJ1-5; cdr3_aa: CASRDSSNQPQHF; cdr3_nt: TGTGCCAGCAGAGACAGCAGCAATCAGCCCCAGCATTTT
clone_size: .; d_call: TRBD1; v_call: TRBV7-2; j_call: TRBJ1-2; cdr3_aa: CASSLRTGHNYGYTF; cdr3_nt: TGTGCCAGCAGCTTACGGACAGGGCACAATTATGGCTACACCTTC
clone_size: .; d_call: TRBD2; v_call: TRBV5-5; j_call: TRBJ2-3; cdr3_aa: CASSLGGLAPTDTQYF; cdr3_nt: TGTGCCAGCAGCTTGGGGGGACTAGCGCCCACAGATACGCAGTATTTT